This T cell receptor beta chain is drawn from a study of blood T cell repertoires in COVID-19. Turning to the study itself: Italy, Spain and the United States were the sources of the convalescent and acute COVID-19 samples. The cDNA or gDNA used as material had been derived from T cells, B-cell-depleted T cells, or PBMCs.

As handled by the study authors: From reference gene primer amplification, estimates of nucleated cell counts were derived. The table came from immunoSEQ multiplex PCR; TCRdb's copy has only in-frame clones and leaves some out. V and J calls and clone size follow that table, whereas D and trimming were derived from the DNA. The sample comprises about 160,000 clones, 90% of which are singletons, and 0.5% to 0.55% rests with the top ten. CDR3 length: 15 amino acids. Trimming removed 4 bases from V and 8 bases from J; junction bases left unmatched: 10. CDR1 and CDR2 (germline): SGDLS, YYNGEE. The specimen was peripheral blood. The TCR was taken from a man between 45 and 60 years old with acute or convalescent COVID-19. This chain connects TRBV9 to TRBJ2-4; 9 positions agree with TRBD1. CDR3 protein: CASSHDPGQGDIQYF. Written as DNA, the CDR3 is TGTGCCAGCAGCCACGACCCGGGACAGGGTGACATTCAGTACTTC.